Presented here are 9 T cell receptor beta chains from one specimen sequenced in a study of cytomegalovirus exposure and HLA in healthy donors (dated by TCRdb to the late 2010s). The method behind the library was the immunoSEQ multiplex PCR assay. The multiplex PCR relied on a mix of 60 forward primers for TCR Vbeta segments and 13 reverse primers for TCR Jbeta segments. TCRdb carries this immuneACCESS record with in-frame sequences only. Its versions omit some clonotypes, under half of them owing to an unresolved V gene in the studies checked, with the rest unexplained. The sample table shows about 97,000 clones, and roughly four fifths are seen once. The biggest ten clones account for about 5% of the sample. Sample: PBMCs. These receptors came from a man aged 40-49 years in good health and CMV-seropositive.

The table lists this clone with a count of one. The chain links TRBV27 to TRBJ2-7; TRBD2 matches at 9 bases. The V gene's germline CDR1 is MNHEY and CDR2 SMNVEV (reference sequence). This CDR3 has 17 amino acids. V gave up 6 bases and J gave up 3 bases; unmatched junction bases: 15. The DNA of the CDR3 is TGTGCCAGCAGATTGGGAGCGGGGGGCGGCTACGACTACGAGCAGTACTTC. This codes for CASRLGAGGGYDYEQYF.

This clone has only a few counts. The chain joins TRBV10-1 to TRBJ1-1; no clear D gene. V shed 0 bases and J shed 6 bases, with 8 bases lying between them. In germline, CDR1 is WNHNN, CDR2 SYGVQD (reference sequence). The CDR3 contains 13 residues. CDR3 in amino acids: CASSESNGPEAFF. The CDR3 region has the DNA TGCGCCAGCAGTGAGTCGAACGGTCCTGAAGCTTTCTTT.

This clone is a singleton in its sample. The V call is TRBV6-5, the J call TRBJ2-6; D is undetermined. The CDR3 loop spans 14 amino acids. The germline V gene has CDR1 MNHEY and CDR2 SVGAGI. V was trimmed by 7 bases and J by 2 bases, leaving 9 bases between them. This chain's CDR3 is CASTMEPGANVLTF. CDR3 DNA: TGTGCCAGCACTATGGAGCCTGGGGCCAACGTCCTGACTTTC.

This chain links TRBV2 with TRBJ2-7; the match to TRBD2 covers 12 bases. This CDR3 has 14 amino acids. V was clipped by 7 bases and J by 3 bases; unmatched bases: 4. Germline values: CDR1 SNHLY, CDR2 FYNNEI. The CDR3 nucleotides are TGTGCCAGCACCTGGACTAGCGGGAACTACGAGCAGTACTTC. Protein sequence: CASTWTSGNYEQYF.

The chain has TRBV6-1 and TRBJ2-5; 8 positions agree with TRBD1. The end of the DNA fits TRBJ2-7 better, so the J call may be wrong. The CDR3 covers 12 residues. Germline V gene sequence: CDR1 MNHNS, CDR2 SASEGT. The CDR3 loop reads CASDRGTNEQYF. The CDR3 DNA is TGTGCCAGCGACAGGGGAACGAACGAGCAGTACTTC.

This clone was picked up one time. The rearrangement links TRBV5-5 to TRBJ1-5; TRBD1 is a possible D gene (6 bases). Germline CDR1 and CDR2: SGHKS and YYEKEE (reference sequence). Trimming removed 5 bases at V and 4 bases at J, with 13 bases between. This CDR3 spans 14 amino acids. Here the CDR3 reads CASRAGAGNQPQHF. The CDR3 bases are TGTGCCAGCAGGGCAGGGGCAGGTAATCAGCCCCAGCATTTT.

The rearrangement links TRBV5-1 to TRBJ2-3; 14 positions agree with TRBD2. The CDR3 spans 16 residues. CDR1 SGHRS and CDR2 YFSETQ come from the germline V gene. Trimming cost V 3 bases and J 8 bases; bases outside gene matches: 8. CDR3 sequence (DNA): TGCGCCAGCAGCTCAGGACTAGCGGGAGGAAGGAGTACGCAGTATTTT. Translating it yields CASSSGLAGGRSTQYF.

The J gene is TRBJ2-7, the V gene TRBV30, with D perhaps matching TRBD2 (7 bases). The germline gives CDR1 GTSNPN, CDR2 SVGIG (reference sequence). The CDR3 loop spans 15 amino acids. Trimming took 0 bases from V and 4 from J, leaving 16 bases between them. The CDR3 region is CAWSVGGGPQYEQYF. The CDR3 DNA reads TGTGCCTGGAGTGTAGGCGGGGGCCCTCAATACGAGCAGTACTTC.

In this sample, this clone turned up once. The genes are TRBV28 and TRBJ1-1, with D unresolved. Per the germline V gene, CDR1 is MDHEN and CDR2 is SYDVKM. This CDR3 is built from 13 residues. V was clipped by 1 base and J by 3 bases, with 6 bases between them. CDR3 DNA: TGTGCCAGCAGTTTATCCACTTACACTGAAGCTTTCTTT. This codes for CASSLSTYTEAFF.